A single sample gave rise to the 24 T cell receptor beta chains below, sequenced in a study of T cell repertoires in ileal Crohn's disease. Repertoires were generated with immunoSEQ multiplex PCR, while TCRdb's copy carries only in-frame clones and drops some. The sample shows about 7,400 clones, about four fifths of them seen only once. Sequences were obtained from ileal tissue. Every receptor here comes from an adult with Crohn's disease.

The rearrangement uses TRBV29-1 and TRBJ2-3; 8 bases line up with TRBD1. The CDR3 runs to 13 residues. The germline gives CDR1 SQVTM, CDR2 ANQGSEA. Germline trimming cut 7 bases from V and 1 base from J; bases unmatched to any gene: 4. CDR3 bases: TGCAGCGCCCCGGGACAGGGCACAGATACGCAGTATTTT. Translated: CSAPGQGTDTQYF.

This rearrangement joins TRBV27 to TRBJ2-7, with 10 bases aligning to TRBD1. With V trimmed by 8 bases and J by 0 bases, 4 bases remained unmatched. The CDR3 consists of 14 residues. Germline V lookup: CDR1 MNHEY, CDR2 SMNVEV (reference sequence). The CDR3: CASQGQGNSYEQYF. The DNA of the CDR3 is TGTGCCAGCCAGGGACAGGGGAACTCCTACGAGCAGTACTTC.

The V and J genes are TRBV6-4 and TRBJ2-3, with 10 bases fitting TRBD2. V dropped 3 bases and J dropped 4; count of bases not matched to a gene: 4. This CDR3 spans 15 amino acids. The germline V gene has CDR1 MRHNA and CDR2 SNTAGT. As DNA, the CDR3 is TGTGCCAGCAGTGAACGGCTAGCGGGAGCAGATACGCAGTATTTT. The encoded protein is CASSERLAGADTQYF.

This clone appeared a few times. The chain combines TRBV6-5 with TRBJ2-3; D unresolved. The CDR3 is made up of 13 amino acids. V gave up 2 bases and J gave up 0 bases, with 3 bases separating them. Per germline, CDR1 MNHEY and CDR2 SVGAGI. The CDR3 nucleotides read TGTGCCAGCAGTTACCAGAGCACAGATACGCAGTATTTT. As protein: CASSYQSTDTQYF.

This chain joins TRBV5-6 and TRBJ2-2; 8 positions match TRBD1. The CDR3 covers 14 residues. Trimming took 4 bases from V and 5 from J; bases not matched to a gene: 4. CDR1 and CDR2 (germline): SGHDT, YYEEEE. CDR3: CASSLRGRTGELFF. CDR3 nucleotides: TGTGCCAGCAGCCTCAGGGGGCGTACCGGGGAGCTGTTTTTT.

This chain connects TRBV7-9 to TRBJ1-2, with a weak D call TRBD1 (6 bases). Germline V gene lookup returns CDR1 SEHNR and CDR2 FQNEAQ (reference sequence). V was cut by 4 bases and J by 4 bases, with 7 bases left in between. This CDR3 contains 12 residues. CDR3 sequence (DNA): TGTGCCAGCAGCTGGGACACCTATGGCTACACCTTC. Translated, it gives CASSWDTYGYTF.

This clone was detected once. This sequence joins TRBV20-1 and TRBJ2-5; tentatively, D is TRBD2 (5 bases). Trimming shortened V by 6 bases and J by 5 bases, and 10 bases separated the two germline ends. Germline-derived CDR1 and CDR2 are DFQATT and SNEGSKA (reference sequence). This CDR3 is built from 11 residues. In nucleotides, the CDR3 is TGCAGTGCAAAGCCGGGGGAGACCCAGTACTTC. Its translation: CSAKPGETQYF.

This sequence joins TRBV25-1 and TRBJ1-5; 7 positions agree with TRBD1. The CDR3 consists of 18 residues. V lost 3 bases, J lost 5 bases, and 16 bases stayed unmatched. Germline V gene lookup returns CDR1 MGHDK and CDR2 SYGVNS. The CDR3 DNA follows: TGTGCCAGCAGTGACGGGTACGAGTCGGACAGGTCGGATCAGCCCCAGCATTTT. Amino acid sequence: CASSDGYESDRSDQPQHF.

This CDR3 reads CASSSGQPPEAFF. The CDR3 DNA follows: TGTGCCAGCAGTTCCGGACAGCCTCCTGAAGCTTTCTTT. The chain uses TRBV6-6 and TRBJ1-1; weak D call: TRBD1 (6 bases). Germline V gives CDR1 MNHNY, CDR2 SVGAGI (reference sequence). V was clipped by 4 bases and J by 6 bases, with 12 bases between them. The CDR3 covers 13 residues.

The chain is built from TRBV2 and TRBJ1-5; possible D gene TRBD1, 5 bases. The V gene's germline CDR1 is SNHLY and CDR2 FYNNEI. CDR3 length: 15 residues. V gave up 7 bases and J gave up 0 bases, with 13 bases separating them. The CDR3 reads CASTGVKPSNQPQHF. Written as DNA, the CDR3 is TGTGCCAGCACGGGGGTAAAACCTAGCAATCAGCCCCAGCATTTT. Using reference TRBV2 and TRBJ1-5 for the parts outside the CDR3, the full variable domain is EPEVTQTPSHQVTQMGQEVILRCVPISNHLYFYWYRQILGQKVEFLVSFYNNEISEKSEIFDDQFSVERPDGSNFTLKIRSTKLEDSAMYFCASTGVKPSNQPQHFGDGTRLSIL.

The J gene is TRBJ1-2, the V gene TRBV27; 7 positions agree with TRBD1. The CDR3 covers 14 residues. After removal of 6 bases from V and 6 bases from J, the junction contained 10 bases not matched to a gene. Germline values: CDR1 MNHEY, CDR2 SMNVEV (reference sequence). The CDR3 loop is CASSTDRDVDGYTF. The CDR3 DNA reads TGTGCCAGCAGCACCGACAGGGACGTGGATGGCTACACCTTC.

V gene TRBV2 combines with J gene TRBJ2-7; 8 bases line up with TRBD2. The trim removed 5 bases at V and 4 bases at J, leaving 10 bases unmatched. In germline, CDR1 is SNHLY, CDR2 FYNNEI. The CDR3 covers 15 residues. CDR3 coding DNA: TGTGCCAGCAGTAGAGCGGGAGTGGGGGATTACGAGCAGTACTTC. It specifies CASSRAGVGDYEQYF.

The genes are TRBV20-1 and TRBJ2-1; maybe TRBD2 (5 bases). CDR1 and CDR2 (germline): DFQATT, SNEGSKA (reference sequence). V was trimmed by 3 bases and J by 8 bases, leaving 5 bases between them. This CDR3 spans 10 amino acids. The CDR3 spells CSARGDEQFF. CDR3 in DNA: TGCAGTGCTAGGGGAGATGAGCAGTTCTTC.

The CDR3 DNA sequence: TGTGCCAGCAGCCCGGCCTACAGGGGCAATCAGCCCCAGCATTTT. Its translation: CASSPAYRGNQPQHF. The chain recombines TRBV27 with TRBJ1-5; D is perhaps TRBD1 (6 bases). Trimming took off 6 bases at V and 2 bases at J, with 14 bases between the two ends. CDR1 is MNHEY, CDR2 SMNVEV, per germline (reference sequence). The CDR3 runs to 15 residues.

This chain links TRBV6-5 with TRBJ2-1, with D uncertain. Per germline, CDR1 MNHEY and CDR2 SVGAGI. This CDR3 spans 14 amino acids. V gave up 0 bases and J gave up 9 bases, with 12 bases separating them. The CDR3 reads CASSYSAARIEQFF. The CDR3, as DNA: TGTGCCAGCAGTTACTCGGCCGCGCGGATTGAGCAGTTCTTC.

The chain employs TRBV7-6 and TRBJ2-1, with 13 bases identical to TRBD2. Trimming cost V 5 bases and J 4 bases; bases outside gene matches: 2. The CDR3 loop spans 15 amino acids. The germline V gene encodes CDR1 SGHVS and CDR2 FNYEAQ. Written as DNA, the CDR3 is TGTGCCAGCAGCCTGACTAGCGGGAGGTACAATGAGCAGTTCTTC. As protein: CASSLTSGRYNEQFF.

This clone was seen a handful of times. V usage is TRBV25-1 and J usage is TRBJ2-1, with 12 bases lining up with TRBD2. Trimming cost V 2 bases and J 1 base; bases outside gene matches: 0. The germline gives CDR1 MGHDK, CDR2 SYGVNS. CDR3 length: 16 amino acids. In nucleotides, the CDR3 is TGTGCCAGCAGTGAAACTAGCGGGAGGTCCTACAATGAGCAGTTCTTC. This gives the protein CASSETSGRSYNEQFF.

V gene TRBV9 combines with J gene TRBJ2-7; D not certain. V was trimmed by 4 bases and J by 4 bases, leaving 18 bases between them. Germline V CDR1 and CDR2: SGDLS, YYNGEE. The length of the CDR3 is 15 residues. The CDR3 loop reads CASSLHTNPLYEQYF. The CDR3 bases are TGTGCCAGCAGCCTCCACACAAACCCTTTATACGAGCAGTACTTC.

In this sample, this clone turned up a few times. The chain recombines TRBV18 with TRBJ1-2; possibly TRBD1 for D (5 bases). Trimming pared 3 bases from V and 0 bases from J, leaving 11 bases between. Germline assignment: CDR1 KGHSH and CDR2 LQKENI. The CDR3 is 15 residues long. This chain's CDR3 is CASSPDSAANYGYTF. As DNA, the CDR3 is TGTGCCAGCTCACCTGACAGCGCAGCTAACTATGGCTACACCTTC.

The rearrangement uses TRBV30 and TRBJ1-1, with TRBD1 identical over 10 bases. J was trimmed by 3 bases and V by 1 base; bases with no gene match: 2. The CDR3 length is 14 residues. CDR1 is GTSNPN, CDR2 SVGIG, per germline (reference sequence). In DNA form, the CDR3 reads TGTGCCTGGAGTGGACAGGGGGCCTACACTGAAGCTTTCTTT. Residues: CAWSGQGAYTEAFF.

This clone was found once. CDR3 coding DNA: TGTGCCAGCAGCGTACAGGGCTCCACTTACTATGGCTACACCTTC. Amino acid sequence: CASSVQGSTYYGYTF. This chain joins TRBV2 and TRBJ1-2, with D perhaps TRBD1 (6 bases). The germline CDR1 and CDR2 sequences are SNHLY and FYNNEI. The germline V and J ends were trimmed by 6 bases and 3 bases, with 17 bases remaining between them. CDR3 size: 15 residues.

The chain couples TRBV6-1 to TRBJ1-3; the D gene is possibly TRBD1 (5 bases). V was pared by 7 bases and J by 0 bases, with 7 bases between. CDR1 and CDR2 (germline): MNHNS, SASEGT. CDR3 size: 13 residues. The CDR3 bases are TGTGCCAGCATAGGGGACTCTGGAAACACCATATATTTT. Its translation: CASIGDSGNTIYF.

Only one count was recorded for this clone. The chain joins TRBV27 to TRBJ1-1, with unresolved D. The germline V gene has CDR1 MNHEY and CDR2 SMNVEV (reference sequence). The CDR3 runs 13 residues. Between the trimmed V and J ends, which lost 2 bases and 7 bases, there was a span of 11 bases. This CDR3 is CASSLREGVEAFF. CDR3 in DNA: TGTGCCAGCAGTTTAAGGGAGGGAGTTGAAGCTTTCTTT.

Only one count was recorded for this clone. The rearrangement uses TRBV2 and TRBJ1-2, with a tentative D call TRBD1 (6 bases). Germline lookup yields CDR1 SNHLY and CDR2 FYNNEI. V was pared by 0 bases and J by 6 bases, with 17 bases between. The CDR3 contains 16 residues. This CDR3 reads CASSEAGNRVRNGYTF. CDR3 bases: TGTGCCAGCAGTGAAGCAGGGAACAGGGTGAGAAATGGCTACACCTTC.